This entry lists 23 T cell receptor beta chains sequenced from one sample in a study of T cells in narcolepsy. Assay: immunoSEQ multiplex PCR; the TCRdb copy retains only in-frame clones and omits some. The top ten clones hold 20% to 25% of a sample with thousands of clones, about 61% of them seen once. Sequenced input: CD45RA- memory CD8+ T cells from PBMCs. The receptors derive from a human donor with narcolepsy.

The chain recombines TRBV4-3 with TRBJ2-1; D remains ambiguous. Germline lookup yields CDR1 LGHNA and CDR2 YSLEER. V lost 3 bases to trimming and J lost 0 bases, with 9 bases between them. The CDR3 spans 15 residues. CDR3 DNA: TGCGCCAGCAGCCATGCTGCTAGCTCCTACAATGAGCAGTTCTTC. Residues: CASSHAASSYNEQFF.

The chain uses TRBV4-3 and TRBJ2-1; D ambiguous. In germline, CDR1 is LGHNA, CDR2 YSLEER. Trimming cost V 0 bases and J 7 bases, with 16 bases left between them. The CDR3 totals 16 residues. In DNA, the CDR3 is TGCGCCAGCAGCCAAGATCGGGTGGGTACCGTAAATGAGCAGTTCTTC. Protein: CASSQDRVGTVNEQFF.

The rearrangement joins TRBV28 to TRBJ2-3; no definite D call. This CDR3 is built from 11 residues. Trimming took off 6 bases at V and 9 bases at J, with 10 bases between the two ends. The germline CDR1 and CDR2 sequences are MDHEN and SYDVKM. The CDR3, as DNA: TGTGCCAGCAGCCCCACGACGACGCAGTATTTT. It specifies CASSPTTTQYF. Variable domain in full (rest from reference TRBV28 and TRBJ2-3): DVKVTQSSRYLVKRTGEKVFLECVQDMDHENMFWYRQDPGLGLRLIYFSYDVKMKEKGDIPEGYSVSREKKERFSLILESASTNQTSMYLCASSPTTTQYFGPGTRLTVL.

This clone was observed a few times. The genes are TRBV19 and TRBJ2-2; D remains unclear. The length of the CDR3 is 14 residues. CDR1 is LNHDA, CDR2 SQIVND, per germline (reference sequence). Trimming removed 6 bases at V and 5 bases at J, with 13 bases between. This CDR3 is CASSGQMVTGELFF. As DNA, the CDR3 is TGTGCCAGTAGCGGGCAGATGGTAACCGGGGAGCTGTTTTTT.

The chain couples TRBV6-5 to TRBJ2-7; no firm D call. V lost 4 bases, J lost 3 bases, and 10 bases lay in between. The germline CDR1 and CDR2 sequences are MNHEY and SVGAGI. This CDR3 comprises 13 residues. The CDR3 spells CASSSGLDYEQYF. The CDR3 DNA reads TGTGCCAGCAGTTCGGGCCTTGACTACGAGCAGTACTTC.

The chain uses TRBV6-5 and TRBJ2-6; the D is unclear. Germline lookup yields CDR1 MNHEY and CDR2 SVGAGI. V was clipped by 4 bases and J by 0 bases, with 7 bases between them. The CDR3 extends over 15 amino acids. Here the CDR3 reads CASSSHSSGANVLTF. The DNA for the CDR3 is TGTGCCAGCAGTTCCCACAGCTCTGGGGCCAACGTCCTGACTTTC.

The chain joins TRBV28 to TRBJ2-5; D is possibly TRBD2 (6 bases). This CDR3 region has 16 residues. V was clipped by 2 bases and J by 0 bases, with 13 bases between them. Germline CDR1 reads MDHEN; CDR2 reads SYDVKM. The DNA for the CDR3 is TGTGCCAGCAGTTTAGGAGGGCAGCCGTACCAAGAGACCCAGTACTTC. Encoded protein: CASSLGGQPYQETQYF.

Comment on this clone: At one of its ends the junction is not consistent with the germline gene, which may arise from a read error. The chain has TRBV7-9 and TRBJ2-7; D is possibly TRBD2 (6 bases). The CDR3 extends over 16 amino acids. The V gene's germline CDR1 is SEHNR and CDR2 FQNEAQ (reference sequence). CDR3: CASSQDRGLLSYEQYF. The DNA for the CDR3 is TGCGCCAGCAGCCAAGATAGGGGACTCCTCTCCTACGAGCAGTACTTC.

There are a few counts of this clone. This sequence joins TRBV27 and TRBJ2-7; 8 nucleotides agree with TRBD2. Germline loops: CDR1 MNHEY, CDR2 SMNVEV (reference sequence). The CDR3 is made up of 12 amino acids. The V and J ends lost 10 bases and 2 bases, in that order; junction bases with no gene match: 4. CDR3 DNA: TGTGCCACGGGAGGGTCCCCCTACGAGCAGTACTTC. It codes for CATGGSPYEQYF.

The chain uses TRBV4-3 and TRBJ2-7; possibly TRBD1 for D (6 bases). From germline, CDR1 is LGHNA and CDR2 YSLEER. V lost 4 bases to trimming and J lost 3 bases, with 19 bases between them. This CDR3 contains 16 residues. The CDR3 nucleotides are TGCGCCAGCAGCCGAGATTGGGCAGGGGCGCACTACGAGCAGTACTTC. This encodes CASSRDWAGAHYEQYF.

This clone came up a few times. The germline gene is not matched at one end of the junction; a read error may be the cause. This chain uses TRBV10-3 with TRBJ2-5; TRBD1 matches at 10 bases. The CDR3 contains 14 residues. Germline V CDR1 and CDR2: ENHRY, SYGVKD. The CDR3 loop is CASSSTGTGADQYF. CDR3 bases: TGTGCCAGCAGTTCAACCGGGACAGGGGCGGACCAGTACTTC.

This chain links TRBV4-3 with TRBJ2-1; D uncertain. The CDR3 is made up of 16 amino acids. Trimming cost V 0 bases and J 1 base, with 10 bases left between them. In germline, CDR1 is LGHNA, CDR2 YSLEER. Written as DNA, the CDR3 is TGCGCCAGCAGCCAAGATGGTATGGGGTCCTACAATGAGCAGTTCTTC. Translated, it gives CASSQDGMGSYNEQFF.

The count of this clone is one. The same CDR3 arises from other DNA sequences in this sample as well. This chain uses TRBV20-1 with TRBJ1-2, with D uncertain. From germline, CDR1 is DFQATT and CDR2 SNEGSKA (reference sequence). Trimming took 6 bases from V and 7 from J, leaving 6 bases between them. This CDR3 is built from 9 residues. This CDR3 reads CSAKGGYTF. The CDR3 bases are TGCAGTGCAAAGGGTGGCTACACCTTC.

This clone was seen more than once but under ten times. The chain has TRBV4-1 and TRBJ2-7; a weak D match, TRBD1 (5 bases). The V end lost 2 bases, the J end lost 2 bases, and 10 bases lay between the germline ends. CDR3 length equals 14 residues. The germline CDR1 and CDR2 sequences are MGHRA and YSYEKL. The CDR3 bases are TGCGCCAGCAGCCAACGAGACAGTGCCTACGAGCAGTACTTC. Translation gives CASSQRDSAYEQYF.

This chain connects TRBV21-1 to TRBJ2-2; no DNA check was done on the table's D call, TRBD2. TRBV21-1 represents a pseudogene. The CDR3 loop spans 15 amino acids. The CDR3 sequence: CASSTSGAHTEELFF. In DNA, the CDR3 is TGTGCCAGCAGCACTAGCGGGGCCCACACCGAGGAGCTGTTTTTT.

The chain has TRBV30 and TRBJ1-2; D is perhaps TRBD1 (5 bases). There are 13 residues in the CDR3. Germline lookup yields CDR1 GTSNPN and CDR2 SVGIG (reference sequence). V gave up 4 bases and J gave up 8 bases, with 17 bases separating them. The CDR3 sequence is CAWIDSMGEGYTF. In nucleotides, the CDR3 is TGTGCCTGGATTGACAGCATGGGGGAAGGCTACACCTTC.

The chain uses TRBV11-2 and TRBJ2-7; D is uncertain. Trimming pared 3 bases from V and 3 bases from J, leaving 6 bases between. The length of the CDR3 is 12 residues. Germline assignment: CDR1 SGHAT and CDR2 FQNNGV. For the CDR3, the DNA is TGTGCCAGCAGCTTCGACGGCTACGAGCAGTACTTC. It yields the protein CASSFDGYEQYF.

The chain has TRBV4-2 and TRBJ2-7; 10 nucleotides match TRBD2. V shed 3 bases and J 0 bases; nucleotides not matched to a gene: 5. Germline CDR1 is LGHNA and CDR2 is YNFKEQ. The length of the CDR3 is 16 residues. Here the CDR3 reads CASSQELAGSSYEQYF. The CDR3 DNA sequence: TGTGCCAGCAGCCAGGAACTAGCGGGGAGCTCCTACGAGCAGTACTTC.

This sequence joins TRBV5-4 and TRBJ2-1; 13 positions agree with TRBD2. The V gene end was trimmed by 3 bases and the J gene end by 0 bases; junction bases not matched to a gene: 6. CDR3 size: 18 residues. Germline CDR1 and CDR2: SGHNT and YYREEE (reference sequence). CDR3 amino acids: CASSSGLAGTASYNEQFF. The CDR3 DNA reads TGTGCCAGCAGCTCGGGACTAGCGGGGACTGCCTCCTACAATGAGCAGTTCTTC.

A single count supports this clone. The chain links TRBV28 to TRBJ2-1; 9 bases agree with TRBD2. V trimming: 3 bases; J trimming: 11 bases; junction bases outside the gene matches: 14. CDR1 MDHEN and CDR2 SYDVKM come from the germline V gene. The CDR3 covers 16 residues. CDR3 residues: CASSFVSWRGGQKQFF. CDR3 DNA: TGTGCCAGCAGTTTCGTCAGTTGGCGGGGGGGCCAAAAGCAGTTCTTC.

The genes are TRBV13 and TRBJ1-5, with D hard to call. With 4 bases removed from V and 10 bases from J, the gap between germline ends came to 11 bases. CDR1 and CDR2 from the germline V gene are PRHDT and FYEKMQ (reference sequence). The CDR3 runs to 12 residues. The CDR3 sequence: CASSSHSGPQHF. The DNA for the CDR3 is TGTGCCAGCAGCTCCCACTCCGGTCCCCAGCATTTT.

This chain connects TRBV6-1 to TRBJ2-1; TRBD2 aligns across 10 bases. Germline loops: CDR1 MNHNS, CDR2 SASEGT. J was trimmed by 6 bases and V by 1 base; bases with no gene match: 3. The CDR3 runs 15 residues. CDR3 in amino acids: CASSEGASGGNEQFF. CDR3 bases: TGTGCCAGCAGTGAAGGGGCTAGCGGGGGCAATGAGCAGTTCTTC.

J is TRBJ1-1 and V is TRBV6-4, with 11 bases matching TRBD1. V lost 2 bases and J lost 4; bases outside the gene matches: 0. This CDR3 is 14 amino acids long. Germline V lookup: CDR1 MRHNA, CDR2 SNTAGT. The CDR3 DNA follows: TGTGCCAGCAGTGACGGACAGGGGGCCACTGAAGCTTTCTTT. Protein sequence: CASSDGQGATEAFF.